This T cell receptor (beta chain) originates from a study of patients and donors after allogeneic stem cell transplantation. TCRdb re-called the RT-PCR reads with MiXCR, one entry per CDR3 protein. The sample has about 410,000 distinct CDR3 sequences, about a sixth seen once. Trimming removed 0 bases from V and 1 base from J, with 9 bases in between. The germline V gene encodes CDR1 MNHEY and CDR2 SVGAGI. The CDR3 consists of 15 residues. The receptor's source is a human donor who was either an allogeneic HSCT recipient or a stem cell or donor lymphocyte infusion donor (not recorded which). It is not recorded whose cells these are; they may come from a transplant donor. V and J are TRBV6-5 and TRBJ2-5; D call uncertain. The specimen sequenced was blood, either unsorted or a sorted T cell fraction (not recorded which). The CDR3 DNA reads TGTGCCAGCAGTTACTCGTCGGGTAGCCAAGAGACCCAGTACTTC. This sequence encodes CASSYSSGSQETQYF.